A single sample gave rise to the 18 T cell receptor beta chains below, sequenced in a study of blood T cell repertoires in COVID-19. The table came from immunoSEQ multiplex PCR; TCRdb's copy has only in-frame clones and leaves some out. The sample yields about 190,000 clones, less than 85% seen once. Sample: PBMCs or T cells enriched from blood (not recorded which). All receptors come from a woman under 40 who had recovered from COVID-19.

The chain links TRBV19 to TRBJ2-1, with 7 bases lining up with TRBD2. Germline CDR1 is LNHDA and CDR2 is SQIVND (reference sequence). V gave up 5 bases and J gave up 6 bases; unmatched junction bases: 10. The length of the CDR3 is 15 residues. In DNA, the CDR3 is TGTGCCAGTAGTGTCCTAGCGGTTGGTGGCAATGAGCAGTTCTTC. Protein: CASSVLAVGGNEQFF.

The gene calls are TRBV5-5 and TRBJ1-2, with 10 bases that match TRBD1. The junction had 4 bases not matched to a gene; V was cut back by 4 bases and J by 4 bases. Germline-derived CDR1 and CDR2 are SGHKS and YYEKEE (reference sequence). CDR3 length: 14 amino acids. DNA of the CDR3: TGTGCCAGCAGCCCGGACAGGGGGTTCTATGGCTACACCTTC. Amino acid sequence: CASSPDRGFYGYTF.

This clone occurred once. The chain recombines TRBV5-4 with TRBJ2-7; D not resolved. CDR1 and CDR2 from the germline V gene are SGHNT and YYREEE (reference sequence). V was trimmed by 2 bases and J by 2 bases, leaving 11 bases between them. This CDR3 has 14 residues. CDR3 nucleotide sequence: TGTGCCAGCAGCTTCAAGAGCGCAGCCTACGAGCAGTACTTC. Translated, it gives CASSFKSAAYEQYF.

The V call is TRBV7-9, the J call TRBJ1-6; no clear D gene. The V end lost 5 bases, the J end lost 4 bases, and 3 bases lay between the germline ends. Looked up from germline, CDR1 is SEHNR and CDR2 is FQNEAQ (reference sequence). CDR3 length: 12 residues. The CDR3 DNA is TGTGCCAGCAGCCCGTATAATTCACCCCTCCACTTT. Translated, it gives CASSPYNSPLHF.

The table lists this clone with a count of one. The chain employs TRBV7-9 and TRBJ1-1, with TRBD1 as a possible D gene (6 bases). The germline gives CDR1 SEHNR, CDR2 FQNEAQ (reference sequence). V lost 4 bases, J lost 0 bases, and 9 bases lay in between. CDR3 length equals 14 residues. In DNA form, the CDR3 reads TGTGCCAGCAGCTCCGGACAGTTGAACACTGAAGCTTTCTTT. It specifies CASSSGQLNTEAFF.

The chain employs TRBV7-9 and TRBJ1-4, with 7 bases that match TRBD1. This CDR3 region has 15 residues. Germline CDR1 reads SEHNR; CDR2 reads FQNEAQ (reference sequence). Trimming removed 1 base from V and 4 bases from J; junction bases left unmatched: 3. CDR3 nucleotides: TGTGCCAGCAGCTTAGAGGGGGCAGTTAATGAAAAACTGTTTTTT. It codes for CASSLEGAVNEKLFF.

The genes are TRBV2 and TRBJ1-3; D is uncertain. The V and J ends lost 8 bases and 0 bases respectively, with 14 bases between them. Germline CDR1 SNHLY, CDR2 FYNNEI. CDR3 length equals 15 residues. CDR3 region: CASSAAGFSGNTIYF. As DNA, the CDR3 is TGTGCCAGCTCAGCAGCAGGTTTCTCTGGAAACACCATATATTTT.

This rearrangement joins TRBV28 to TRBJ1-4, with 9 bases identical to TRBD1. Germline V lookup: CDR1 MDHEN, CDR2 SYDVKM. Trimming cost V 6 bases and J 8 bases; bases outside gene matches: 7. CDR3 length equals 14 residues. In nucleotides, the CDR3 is TGTGCCAGCAGAACAGGGGGCGCATGGGAAAAACTGTTTTTT. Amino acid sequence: CASRTGGAWEKLFF.

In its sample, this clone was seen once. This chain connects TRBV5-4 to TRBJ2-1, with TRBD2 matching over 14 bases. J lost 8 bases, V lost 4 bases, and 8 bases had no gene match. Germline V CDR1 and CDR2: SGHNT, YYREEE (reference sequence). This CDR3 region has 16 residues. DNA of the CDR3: TGTGCCAGCAGCGGTCGACTAGCGGGAGGGCCCGATGAGCAGTTCTTC. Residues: CASSGRLAGGPDEQFF.

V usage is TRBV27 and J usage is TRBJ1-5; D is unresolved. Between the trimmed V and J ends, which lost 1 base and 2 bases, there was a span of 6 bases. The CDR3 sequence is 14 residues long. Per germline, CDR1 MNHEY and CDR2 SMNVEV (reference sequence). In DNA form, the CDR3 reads TGTGCCAGCAGTTTATTTTCGGGCAATCAGCCCCAGCATTTT. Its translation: CASSLFSGNQPQHF.

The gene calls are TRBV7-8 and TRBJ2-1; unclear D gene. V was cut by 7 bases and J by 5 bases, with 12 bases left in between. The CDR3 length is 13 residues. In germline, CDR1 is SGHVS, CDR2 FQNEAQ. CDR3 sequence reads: CASNPHKNNEQFF. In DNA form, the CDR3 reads TGTGCCAGCAACCCACATAAAAACAATGAGCAGTTCTTC.

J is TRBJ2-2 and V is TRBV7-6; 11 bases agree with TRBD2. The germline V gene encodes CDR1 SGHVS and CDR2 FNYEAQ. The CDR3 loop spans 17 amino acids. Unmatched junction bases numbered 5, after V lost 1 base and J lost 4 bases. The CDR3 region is CASSLGVAGGPTGELFF. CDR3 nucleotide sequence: TGTGCCAGCAGCTTAGGAGTAGCGGGGGGGCCCACCGGGGAGCTGTTTTTT. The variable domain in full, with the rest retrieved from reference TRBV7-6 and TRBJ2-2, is GAGVSQSPRYKVTKRGQDVALRCDPISGHVSLYWYRQALGQGPEFLTYFNYEAQQDKSGLPNDRFSAERPEGSISTLTIQRTEQRDSAMYRCASSLGVAGGPTGELFFGEGSRLTVL.

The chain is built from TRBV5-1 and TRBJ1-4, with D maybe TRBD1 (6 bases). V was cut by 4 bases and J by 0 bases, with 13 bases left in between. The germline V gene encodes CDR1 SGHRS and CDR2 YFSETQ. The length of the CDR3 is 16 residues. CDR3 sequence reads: CASSPGADSTNEKLFF. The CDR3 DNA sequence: TGCGCCAGCAGCCCAGGGGCCGATTCAACTAATGAAAAACTGTTTTTT.

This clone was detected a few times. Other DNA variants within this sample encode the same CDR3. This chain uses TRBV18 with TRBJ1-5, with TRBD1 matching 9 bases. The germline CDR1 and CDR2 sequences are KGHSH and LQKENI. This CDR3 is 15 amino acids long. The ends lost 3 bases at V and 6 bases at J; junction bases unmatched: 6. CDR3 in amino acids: CASSPSRDRVQPQHF. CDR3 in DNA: TGTGCCAGCTCACCGTCCCGGGACAGGGTTCAGCCCCAGCATTTT.

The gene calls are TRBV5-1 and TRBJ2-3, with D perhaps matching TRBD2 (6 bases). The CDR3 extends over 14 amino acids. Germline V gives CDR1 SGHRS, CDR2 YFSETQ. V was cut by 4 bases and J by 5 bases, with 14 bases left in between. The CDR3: CASSPGLNLDTQYF. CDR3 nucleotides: TGCGCCAGCAGCCCGGGACTTAACCTAGATACGCAGTATTTT.

CDR3 in amino acids: CASTPWGTSGATGELFF. CDR3 coding DNA: TGTGCCAGCACCCCTTGGGGGACTAGCGGGGCCACCGGGGAGCTGTTTTTT. The chain joins TRBV27 to TRBJ2-2, with 13 bases that match TRBD2. The CDR3 has 17 amino acids. With 7 bases clipped from V and 4 bases from J, the junction kept 9 bases outside the gene matches. The germline V gene encodes CDR1 MNHEY and CDR2 SMNVEV (reference sequence).

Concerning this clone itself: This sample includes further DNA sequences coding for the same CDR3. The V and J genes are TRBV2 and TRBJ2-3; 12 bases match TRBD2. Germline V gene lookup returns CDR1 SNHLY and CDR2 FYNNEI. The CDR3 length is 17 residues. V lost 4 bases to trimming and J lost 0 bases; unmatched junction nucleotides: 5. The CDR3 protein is CASSALGLAGSTDTQYF. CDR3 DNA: TGTGCCAGCAGTGCACTCGGACTAGCGGGGAGCACAGATACGCAGTATTTT.

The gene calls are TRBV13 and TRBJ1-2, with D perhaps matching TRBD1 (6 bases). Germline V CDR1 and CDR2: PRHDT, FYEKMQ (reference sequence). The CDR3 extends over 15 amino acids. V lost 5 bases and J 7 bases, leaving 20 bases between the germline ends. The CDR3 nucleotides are TGTGCCAGCAGCCCGAGAGTTGCCGACAGGCGTGGCTACACCTTC. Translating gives CASSPRVADRRGYTF.